Below, 32 T cell receptor beta chains from the same sample are listed, as sequenced in a study of T cells after posttransplantation cyclophosphamide. Clones were sequenced by immunoSEQ multiplex PCR, and TCRdb holds only the in-frame ones, with some missing. The sample holds approximately 39,000 clones; around 80% are singletons and the top ten take around 8.1%. Busulfan-fludarabine conditioning, marrow transplant, and cyclophosphamide on days +3 and +4 were administered. The material was CD4+ T cells sorted from blood, obtained 1903 days after a stem cell transplant with posttransplant cyclophosphamide. All receptors come from a female patient in her thirties or forties who received an allogeneic stem cell transplant from a related donor, was CMV-positive, and had no GVHD. Some of the T cells might come from the graft donor.

The rearrangement uses TRBV2 and TRBJ2-4; the D gene is possibly TRBD2 (6 bases). This CDR3 contains 15 residues. CDR1 is SNHLY, CDR2 FYNNEI, per germline. Between the trimmed V and J ends, which lost 0 bases and 8 bases, there was a span of 14 bases. Here the CDR3 reads CASSEAEGRGDIQYF. CDR3 DNA: TGTGCCAGCAGTGAAGCGGAGGGGAGAGGGGACATTCAGTACTTC.

J is TRBJ1-2 and V is TRBV4-3; D ambiguous. Trimming stripped 0 bases from V and 8 bases from J, with 16 bases between. This CDR3 is built from 15 residues. The germline V gene has CDR1 LGHNA and CDR2 YSLEER. The CDR3 coding sequence is TGCGCCAGCAGCCAAGAAAGCTCCCGACTTGGGGGCTACACCTTC. Translated: CASSQESSRLGGYTF.

The rearrangement uses TRBV6-6 and TRBJ1-2; possible D gene TRBD1, 5 bases. The CDR3 totals 13 residues. Germline V gene sequence: CDR1 MNHNY, CDR2 SVGAGI (reference sequence). Between the trimmed V and J ends, which lost 10 bases and 4 bases, there was a span of 16 bases. CDR3 coding DNA: TGTGCCACCTTGGGGGAGGGGTTCTATGGCTACACCTTC. Amino acids: CATLGEGFYGYTF.

The CDR3 protein is CASSPQQGGAGANVLTF. For the CDR3, the DNA is TGCGCCAGCAGCCCCCAACAGGGGGGTGCTGGGGCCAACGTCCTGACTTTC. The chain recombines TRBV5-1 with TRBJ2-6; 8 positions match TRBD1. Trimming took 4 bases from V and 2 from J; bases not matched to a gene: 8. Germline CDR1 reads SGHRS; CDR2 reads YFSETQ. The CDR3 has 17 amino acids.

This clone was recorded once. CDR3 coding DNA: TGTGCCAGCAGCCCAGGACAGGGGACCCAGACCCAGTACTTC. Protein sequence: CASSPGQGTQTQYF. This chain connects TRBV9 to TRBJ2-5; 9 positions agree with TRBD1. With V trimmed by 4 bases and J by 6 bases, 7 bases remained unmatched. The CDR3 covers 14 residues. CDR1 is SGDLS and CDR2 is YYNGEE in the germline V gene.

This clone was seen a few times. The CDR3 sequence is CASSRSTGGEQPQHF. The CDR3 bases are TGTGCCAGCAGCCGCTCGACAGGGGGCGAGCAGCCCCAGCATTTT. The chain is built from TRBV9 and TRBJ1-5, with 10 positions matching TRBD1. The J segment lost 7 bases and the V segment lost 4 bases, leaving 8 bases of the junction unmatched. CDR3 size: 15 residues. Germline V gives CDR1 SGDLS, CDR2 YYNGEE.

This clone was recorded a few times. This chain links TRBV6-5 with TRBJ2-3; 9 positions agree with TRBD1. The CDR3 consists of 15 residues. CDR1 and CDR2 (germline): MNHEY, SVGAGI. Trimming cost V 5 bases and J 0 bases; bases outside gene matches: 3. The chain's CDR3 is CASSRDRASTDTQYF. CDR3 bases: TGTGCCAGCAGTCGGGACAGGGCGAGCACAGATACGCAGTATTTT.

This clone was detected a few times. The chain uses TRBV7-9 and TRBJ2-7, with 9 positions matching TRBD1. This CDR3 is built from 15 residues. V lost 4 bases to trimming and J lost 4 bases; unmatched junction nucleotides: 8. Germline CDR1 reads SEHNR; CDR2 reads FQNEAQ (reference sequence). CDR3 sequence (DNA): TGTGCCAGCAGCTCCGCGACAGGGGGGTTTTACGAGCAGTACTTC. Its protein product is CASSSATGGFYEQYF.

The chain carries TRBV5-1 and TRBJ2-3, with TRBD2 identical over 11 bases. Germline V gene sequence: CDR1 SGHRS, CDR2 YFSETQ. CDR3 length equals 18 residues. V was clipped by 0 bases and J by 3 bases; unmatched bases: 9. The CDR3 here is CASSLGVAGGRWTDTQYF. The CDR3 region has the DNA TGCGCCAGCAGCTTGGGCGTAGCGGGGGGGCGATGGACAGATACGCAGTATTTT.

The rearrangement joins TRBV18 to TRBJ2-3; D is ambiguous. Germline CDR1 reads KGHSH; CDR2 reads LQKENI. Trimming took 3 bases from V and 1 from J, leaving 11 bases between them. The CDR3 is 15 residues long. CDR3 region: CASSPSGRRTDTQYF. The CDR3 region has the DNA TGTGCCAGCTCACCGAGTGGGCGACGCACAGATACGCAGTATTTT. The full variable domain, rest sourced from reference TRBV18 and TRBJ2-3, is NAGVMQNPRHLVRRRGQEARLRCSPMKGHSHVYWYRQLPEEGLKFMVYLQKENIIDESGMPKERFSAEFPKEGPSILRIQQVVRGDSAAYFCASSPSGRRTDTQYFGPGTRLTVL.

The chain combines TRBV10-3 with TRBJ2-1; TRBD2 agrees at 8 bases. Germline values: CDR1 ENHRY, CDR2 SYGVKD. The CDR3 spans 15 residues. V lost 9 bases, J lost 3 bases, and 10 bases stayed unmatched. The CDR3 loop is CAMAPQRGHYNEQFF. In DNA, the CDR3 is TGTGCCATGGCCCCCCAGCGGGGGCACTACAATGAGCAGTTCTTC.

The rearrangement uses TRBV10-2 and TRBJ2-3; TRBD2 agrees at 8 bases. The CDR3 contains 14 residues. The V gene end was trimmed by 5 bases and the J gene end by 5 bases; junction bases not matched to a gene: 6. CDR1 and CDR2 (germline): WSHSY, SAAADI. CDR3 DNA sequence: TGCGCCAGCAGTCGACGGGGGGGCCGAGATACGCAGTATTTT. It encodes CASSRRGGRDTQYF.

The rearrangement links TRBV29-1 to TRBJ1-5; 11 bases align to TRBD1. In germline, CDR1 is SQVTM, CDR2 ANQGSEA. The CDR3 spans 17 residues. J was trimmed by 5 bases and V by 2 bases; bases with no gene match: 11. The CDR3 coding sequence is TGCAGCGTTGAAAAGGCGGGGACAGGGGGTGTTTATCAGCCCCAGCATTTT. This encodes CSVEKAGTGGVYQPQHF.

This chain uses TRBV25-1 with TRBJ2-1, with 10 bases that match TRBD1. The CDR3 contains 17 residues. V was clipped by 0 bases and J by 11 bases; unmatched bases: 13. From germline, CDR1 is MGHDK and CDR2 SYGVNS. The chain's CDR3 is CASSEYLVGTGALQQFF. CDR3 in DNA: TGTGCCAGCAGTGAATACCTAGTAGGGACAGGGGCATTACAGCAGTTCTTC.

This chain links TRBV7-8 with TRBJ2-3, with 11 bases identical to TRBD2. Unmatched junction bases numbered 5, after V lost 2 bases and J lost 4 bases. Germline-derived CDR1 and CDR2 are SGHVS and FQNEAQ. This CDR3 spans 16 amino acids. The CDR3 DNA reads as TGTGCCAGCAGCTTACGGCTAGCGGGGGGAGCAGATACGCAGTATTTT. This gives the protein CASSLRLAGGADTQYF.

This CDR3 is CASDSGTGRNTAEAFF. CDR3 nucleotides: TGTGCCAGCGACTCCGGGACAGGGCGCAACACCGCTGAAGCTTTCTTT. V usage is TRBV11-1 and J usage is TRBJ1-1, with 9 nucleotides matching TRBD1. This CDR3 contains 16 residues. CDR1 is SGHAT and CDR2 is FQDESV in the germline V gene (reference sequence). V shed 8 bases, J shed 6 bases, and the junction held 16 bases outside the gene matches.

The V and J genes are TRBV9 and TRBJ2-1, with D possibly being TRBD2 (6 bases). CDR1 and CDR2 from the germline V gene are SGDLS and YYNGEE. V gave up 0 bases and J gave up 3 bases, with 10 bases separating them. CDR3 size: 15 residues. CDR3 in amino acids: CASSVDGGLYNEQFF. For the CDR3, the DNA is TGTGCCAGCAGCGTAGACGGAGGGCTCTACAATGAGCAGTTCTTC.

This chain connects TRBV10-3 to TRBJ2-5; 11 bases are shared with TRBD1. The CDR3 has 14 residues. CDR1 and CDR2 from the germline V gene are ENHRY and SYGVKD. The ends lost 6 bases at V and 2 bases at J; junction bases unmatched: 2. The CDR3 DNA is TGTGCCATCAGGGGGGACAGGGGGCAAGAGACCCAGTACTTC. Encoded protein: CAIRGDRGQETQYF.

Here the CDR3 reads CASSYDGLAGMEQFF. The CDR3 region has the DNA TGTGCCAGCAGTTACGATGGACTAGCGGGGATGGAGCAGTTCTTC. J is TRBJ2-1 and V is TRBV6-6, with TRBD2 matching 12 bases. The V gene end was trimmed by 2 bases and the J gene end by 10 bases; junction bases not matched to a gene: 6. The CDR3 contains 15 residues. Germline CDR1 is MNHNY and CDR2 is SVGAGI (reference sequence).

This clone has only a few counts. The chain couples TRBV18 to TRBJ1-6; a weak D match, TRBD1 (5 bases). The germline V gene encodes CDR1 KGHSH and CDR2 LQKENI. Trimming cost V 5 bases and J 2 bases, with 13 bases left between them. This CDR3 is 16 amino acids long. CDR3 sequence: CASSTTGGAYNSPLHF. Here the CDR3 DNA reads TGTGCCAGCTCAACAACAGGAGGGGCCTATAATTCACCCCTCCACTTT.

J is TRBJ1-3 and V is TRBV10-3, with 10 bases aligning to TRBD1. J was trimmed by 3 bases and V by 6 bases; bases with no gene match: 5. Germline CDR1 and CDR2: ENHRY and SYGVKD. This CDR3 has 15 amino acids. CDR3 in amino acids: CAISARDRGGNTIYF. The CDR3, as DNA: TGTGCCATCAGCGCCCGGGACAGGGGTGGAAACACCATATATTTT.

The chain has TRBV13 and TRBJ2-7, with 13 bases fitting TRBD2. The CDR3 spans 17 residues. J gave up 3 bases and V 5 bases, and 10 bases lay outside the gene matches. Per germline, CDR1 PRHDT and CDR2 FYEKMQ (reference sequence). In DNA, the CDR3 is TGTGCCAGCAGCCTGCCCTCGGGACTAGCGGGGAGCTACGAGCAGTACTTC. Protein: CASSLPSGLAGSYEQYF.

The chain employs TRBV28 and TRBJ2-7, with D possibly being TRBD1 (5 bases). V was cut by 5 bases and J by 0 bases, with 8 bases left in between. The CDR3 runs to 13 residues. Germline lookup yields CDR1 MDHEN and CDR2 SYDVKM. CDR3 DNA sequence: TGTGCCAGCAGTAGACAGAGCTCCTACGAGCAGTACTTC. Translated, it gives CASSRQSSYEQYF.

The chain joins TRBV7-2 to TRBJ1-1; D gene uncertain. The CDR3 is 15 amino acids. Trimming took off 5 bases at V and 1 base at J, with 14 bases between the two ends. Germline loops: CDR1 SGHTA, CDR2 FQGNSA. CDR3 loop: CASSLVVTGNTEAFF. The CDR3 nucleotides are TGTGCCAGCAGCCTCGTTGTAACGGGGAACACTGAAGCTTTCTTT.

This CDR3 reads CASSGSGGSEQETQYF. CDR3 DNA: TGTGCCAGCAGTGGTAGCGGGGGGTCCGAACAAGAGACCCAGTACTTC. This chain uses TRBV2 with TRBJ2-5, with TRBD2 matching over 10 bases. With V trimmed by 4 bases and J by 2 bases, 7 bases remained unmatched. Germline values: CDR1 SNHLY, CDR2 FYNNEI. The CDR3 spans 16 residues.

CDR3 sequence (DNA): TGTGCCAGTAGTATAGATCCAGGGCGCGAGGCTGAAGCTTTCTTT. It translates to CASSIDPGREAEAFF. The chain carries TRBV19 and TRBJ1-1; maybe TRBD1 (5 bases). This CDR3 is 15 amino acids long. Germline V CDR1 and CDR2: LNHDA, SQIVND (reference sequence). Trimming took off 0 bases at V and 6 bases at J, with 14 bases between the two ends.

V gene TRBV4-3 combines with J gene TRBJ1-2; TRBD1 matches 8 bases. Germline V lookup: CDR1 LGHNA, CDR2 YSLEER. J lost 0 bases, V lost 1 base, and 1 base had no gene match. The CDR3 runs 15 residues. Here the CDR3 reads CASSQAGQANYGYTF. CDR3 coding DNA: TGCGCCAGCAGCCAAGCGGGACAGGCTAACTATGGCTACACCTTC.

This clone came up once. This chain uses TRBV5-1 with TRBJ2-2; unclear D gene. Germline CDR1 and CDR2: SGHRS and YFSETQ. The V and J ends lost 1 base and 3 bases respectively, with 10 bases between them. CDR3 length equals 15 residues. CDR3 loop: CASSLRLLDTGELFF. CDR3 nucleotides: TGCGCCAGCAGCTTGCGACTGCTCGACACCGGGGAGCTGTTTTTT.

This clone is a singleton in its sample. The chain combines TRBV28 with TRBJ2-7; 9 bases match TRBD1. The CDR3 contains 15 residues. The germline V gene has CDR1 MDHEN and CDR2 SYDVKM. Trimming at V came to 6 bases and at J to 7 bases, leaving 13 bases not matched to a gene. For the CDR3, the DNA is TGTGCCAGCAGCTCACCGGGACAGGGCTTGCAGGAGCAGTACTTC. It specifies CASSSPGQGLQEQYF.

The V call is TRBV28, the J call TRBJ1-3; 8 bases are a match to TRBD1. The CDR3 covers 15 residues. CDR1 and CDR2 from the germline V gene are MDHEN and SYDVKM. V shed 5 bases and J 4 bases; nucleotides not matched to a gene: 7. The chain's CDR3 is CASSLQGAGGNTIYF. DNA of the CDR3: TGTGCCAGCAGTCTCCAGGGGGCGGGGGGAAACACCATATATTTT.

The chain employs TRBV7-9 and TRBJ1-2; D remains ambiguous. Germline V lookup: CDR1 SEHNR, CDR2 FQNEAQ (reference sequence). V lost 4 bases, J lost 3 bases, and 15 bases lay in between. This CDR3 is 15 amino acids long. The chain's CDR3 is CASSYSSRTDYGYTF. CDR3 in DNA: TGTGCCAGCAGCTATTCCTCCCGGACTGACTATGGCTACACCTTC.

CDR3: CASSSGTGAGYTF. The CDR3 DNA sequence: TGTGCCAGCAGCTCCGGGACAGGGGCTGGCTACACCTTC. This rearrangement joins TRBV11-3 to TRBJ1-2; 10 nucleotides align to TRBD1. The CDR3 sequence is 13 residues long. The ends lost 4 bases at V and 7 bases at J; junction bases unmatched: 3. Germline V gives CDR1 SGHNT, CDR2 YENEEA.